This TCR beta chain was retrieved from a study of blood T cell repertoires in COVID-19. The study assigned cohorts using participant-reported clinical history. Sequenced by immunoSEQ multiplex PCR; TCRdb stores in-frame clones only, minus some. Of 300,000 to 400,000 clones in the sample, 85% to 95% were seen once. The germline CDR1 and CDR2 sequences are SGHRS and YFSETQ. This CDR3 contains 17 residues. Losses at the gene ends were 2 bases for V and 3 bases for J; bases not matched to a gene: 10. V gene TRBV5-1 combines with J gene TRBJ2-1; 8 positions match TRBD2. Material for sequencing was PBMCs or T cells enriched from blood (not recorded which). This TCR was recovered from a woman in her thirties who had been exposed to COVID-19. The CDR3 protein is CASSFRVASGGYNEQFF. Written as DNA, the CDR3 is TGCGCCAGCAGCTTCCGCGTGGCCAGCGGGGGCTACAATGAGCAGTTCTTC. The full variable domain, in which reference TRBV5-1 and TRBJ2-1 provide the parts outside the CDR3, is KAGVTQTPRYLIKTRGQQVTLSCSPISGHRSVSWYQQTPGQGLQFLFEYFSETQRNKGNFPGRFSGRQFSNSRSEMNVSTLELGDSALYLCASSFRVASGGYNEQFFGPGTRLTVL.